These T cell receptor beta chains were read from a single sample in a study of blood T cell repertoires in COVID-19. The assay was immunoSEQ multiplex PCR, and TCRdb's table has in-frame clones only and misses some. The sample holds about 240,000 clones; about 83% are singletons and the top ten take more than 5.5%. Sample: peripheral blood. The receptors originated from a human donor in a cohort sampled during active COVID-19. Both conserved end residues are part of each CDR3. Fields, in order: D gene, V gene, clone size, J gene, CDR3 DNA, CDR3 protein. A D gene is named only where the DNA matches it firmly. Clone size appears in some rows only: once, few, many, or a class for an expanded clone.

NA	TRBV20-1	once	TRBJ2-5	TGCAGTGCTAGATTTAAAGAGACCCAGTACTTC	CSARFKETQYF
TRBD1	TRBV9	NA	TRBJ1-4	TGTGCCAGCAGCGTAGGGGACAGAGCTGCAACTAATGAAAAACTGTTTTTT	CASSVGDRAATNEKLFF
TRBD2	TRBV7-3	NA	TRBJ2-3	TGTGCCAGCAGCGCAGTCAGCGGGGGGACAGATACGCAGTATTTT	CASSAVSGGTDTQYF
TRBD1	TRBV5-1	NA	TRBJ2-7	TGCGCCAGCAGTCCCCCGACGGCAGGGGGCCTCGAGCAGTACTTC	CASSPPTAGGLEQYF
NA	TRBV3-1/TRBV3-2	NA	TRBJ2-3	TGTGCCAGCAGCCAGGAGGGCTACCGTGCAGATACGCAGTATTTT	CASSQEGYRADTQYF
TRBD2	TRBV5-1	NA	TRBJ2-7	TGCGCCAGCAGCGCTGGACTAGCGGGAGGTCCCTCCTACGAGCAGTACTTC	CASSAGLAGGPSYEQYF
NA	TRBV27	once	TRBJ2-3	TGTGCCAGCAGTGTCAACGTCAGGGCGACAGATACGCAGTATTTT	CASSVNVRATDTQYF
NA	TRBV21-1	once	TRBJ2-7	TGTGCCAGCAGCCGAAGGGGGGACAGATACTACGAGCAGTACTTC	CASSRRGDRYYEQYF
NA	TRBV7-3	NA	TRBJ2-5	TGTGCCAGCGGGACTTACCAAGAGACCCAGTACTTC	CASGTYQETQYF
NA	TRBV2	NA	TRBJ2-5	TGTGCCACCTCTAGCGCCCCACGGGAGACCCAGTACTTC	CATSSAPRETQYF
NA	TRBV6-5	NA	TRBJ2-7	TGTGCCAGCCAAAGGACAGCCCAATACGAGCAGTACTTC	CASQRTAQYEQYF
NA	TRBV7-9	NA	TRBJ2-3	TGTGCCAGCAGCTTACCTATATACAGGGCTTCTAGCACAGATACGCAGTATTTT	CASSLPIYRASSTDTQYF
TRBD1	TRBV3-1/TRBV3-2	NA	TRBJ2-5	TGTGCCAGCAGCCAATCTACAGGGGGCGTCGGGACCCAGTACTTC	CASSQSTGGVGTQYF
TRBD1	TRBV30	few	TRBJ1-1	TGTGCCTGGAGTAACAGGGGATCACGTTACACTGAAGCTTTCTTT	CAWSNRGSRYTEAFF
NA	TRBV5-1	NA	TRBJ1-4	TGCGCCAGCAGCCAGGGGTTGGCAACTAATGAAAAACTGTTTTTT	CASSQGLATNEKLFF
NA	TRBV30	NA	TRBJ1-1	TGTGCCTATGAGAGGAACACTGAAGCTTTCTTT	CAYERNTEAFF
NA	TRBV14	NA	TRBJ2-1	TGTGCCAGCAGCCAAGACTACGATGAGCAGTTCTTC	CASSQDYDEQFF
TRBD1	TRBV11-2	NA	TRBJ1-6	TGTGCCAGCAGCCCCCTACTCGGACAGGGTTCCTATAATTCACCCCTCCACTTT	CASSPLLGQGSYNSPLHF
TRBD1	TRBV3-1/TRBV3-2	few	TRBJ2-2	TGTGCCAGCAGTCGACAGGGTGGGACCGGGGAGCTGTTTTTT	CASSRQGGTGELFF
NA	TRBV3-1/TRBV3-2	NA	TRBJ1-2	TGTGCCAGCAGTCAAGGAAGAACAACTGGCTACACCTTC	CASSQGRTTGYTF
TRBD1	TRBV6-5	NA	TRBJ1-2	TGTGCCAGCAGGCCTGGGACAGAGAACTATGGCTACACCTTC	CASRPGTENYGYTF
NA	TRBV28	NA	TRBJ1-6	TGTGCCAGCAGTTCGGAGGAAGGGATGATTTCACCCCTCCACTTT	CASSSEEGMISPLHF
TRBD2	TRBV23-1	NA	TRBJ2-6	TGCGCCAGCAGTCCAGGAGCGGGGAGCTCTGGGGCCAACGTCCTGACTTTC	CASSPGAGSSGANVLTF
TRBD2	TRBV28	NA	TRBJ2-7	TGTGCCAGCAGTCCACCGGGACTAGCGGTCTCCTACGAGCAGTACTTC	CASSPPGLAVSYEQYF
TRBD1	TRBV3-1/TRBV3-2	NA	TRBJ2-7	TGTGCCAGCAGCCAAGGGGCCGGGACAGGGAACTACGAGCAGTACTTC	CASSQGAGTGNYEQYF
NA	TRBV5-4	few	TRBJ2-7	TGTGCCAGCAGCTTGAGCGCGGGATCCACCTACGAGCAGTACTTC	CASSLSAGSTYEQYF
NA	TRBV10-3	NA	TRBJ2-1	TGTGCCATCAGTGAGGACAGGTTCTACAATGAGCAGTTCTTC	CAISEDRFYNEQFF
NA	TRBV6-5	NA	TRBJ2-3	TGTGCCAGCAGTTACTCCAGGGCAGATACGCAGTATTTT	CASSYSRADTQYF
TRBD1	TRBV27	NA	TRBJ1-2	TGTGCCAGCAGCACCAGGGGGTCCGCTGGCTACACCTTC	CASSTRGSAGYTF
NA	TRBV15	NA	TRBJ1-1	TGTGCCACCAGCACTCGACAGGTGACAAGAGAAGCTTTCTTT	CATSTRQVTREAFF
NA	TRBV21-1	NA	TRBJ2-1	TGTGCCAGCAGCAAAGTGGTAGCGGGGGGGCCCAACAATGAGCAGTTCTTC	CASSKVVAGGPNNEQFF
TRBD1	TRBV28	NA	TRBJ1-4	TGTGCCAGCAGTTCCAGGGGGGAAAAACTGTTTTTT	CASSSRGEKLFF
NA	TRBV27	NA	TRBJ2-7	TGTGCCAGCAGACCTAGGGGATTTGGGATACCTGCCTACGAGCAGTACTTC	CASRPRGFGIPAYEQYF
NA	TRBV6-6	NA	TRBJ1-5	TGTGCCAGCAGTTACTCGGGGGGGCCGGGTCAGCCCCAGCATTTT	CASSYSGGPGQPQHF
NA	TRBV6-5	once	TRBJ1-4	TGTGCCAGCAGTTATGACTTGCAGAGAACTAATGAAAAACTGTTTTTT	CASSYDLQRTNEKLFF
TRBD1	TRBV28	NA	TRBJ1-3	TGTGCCAGCAGCCCCGACAGGGCTCATGGAAACACCATATATTTT	CASSPDRAHGNTIYF
NA	TRBV15	NA	TRBJ1-2	TGTGCCACCAGCAGGTCCGGGGTTGGAGGGGATGGTGGCTACACCTTC	CATSRSGVGGDGGYTF
TRBD1	TRBV27	few	TRBJ2-3	TGTGCCAGCAGCCAATGGCAGGGGGCGGCAGATACGCAGTATTTT	CASSQWQGAADTQYF
NA	TRBV4-1	few	TRBJ2-1	TGCGCCAGCAGCCAAGAACCCACTAGGAGCTCCTACAATGAGCAGTTCTTC	CASSQEPTRSSYNEQFF
NA	TRBV5-1	once	TRBJ2-1	TGCGCCTCCTGTCCGATGGGGCGGAACAATGAGCAGTTCTTC	CASCPMGRNNEQFF
TRBD2	TRBV4-2	NA	TRBJ2-3	TGTGCCAGCAGCCGCCTCGGGACTAGCGGGGCTAGCACAGATACGCAGTATTTT	CASSRLGTSGASTDTQYF
NA	TRBV3-1/TRBV3-2	NA	TRBJ2-5	TGTGCCAGCCTATGGGGGGGCGCAGAGACCCAGTACTTC	CASLWGGAETQYF
NA	TRBV28	NA	TRBJ1-6	TGTGCCAGCAGTTTGGAACAGCATAATTCACCCCTCCACTTT	CASSLEQHNSPLHF
NA	TRBV28	NA	TRBJ2-1	TGTGCCAGCAGTGAAACAGGGCGCTACAATGAGCAGTTCTTC	CASSETGRYNEQFF
NA	TRBV27	NA	TRBJ2-7	TGTGCCAGCAGTTCCACAAGCGGGCAGCAGTACTTC	CASSSTSGQQYF
NA	TRBV5-1	NA	TRBJ2-5	TGCGCCAGCAGCGGCTTTACGGAGACCCAGTACTTC	CASSGFTETQYF
TRBD1	TRBV10-2	NA	TRBJ1-3	TGCGCCAGCAGTGTGCCGGGACAGGGAAACACCATATATTTT	CASSVPGQGNTIYF
NA	TRBV28	many	TRBJ1-5	TGTGCCAGCAGTTCTTTAGACAGGCGTTATCAGCCCCAGCATTTT	CASSSLDRRYQPQHF